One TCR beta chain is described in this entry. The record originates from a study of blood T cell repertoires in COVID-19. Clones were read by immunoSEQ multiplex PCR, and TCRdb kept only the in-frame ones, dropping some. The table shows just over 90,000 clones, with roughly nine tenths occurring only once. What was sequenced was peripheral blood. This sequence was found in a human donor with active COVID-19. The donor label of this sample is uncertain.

The CDR3 loop reads CASWRTGDGYTF. The CDR3 DNA follows: TGTGCCAGCTGGAGAACAGGGGATGGCTACACCTTC. This chain connects TRBV9 to TRBJ1-2, with TRBD1 matching 7 bases. The V and J ends lost 7 bases and 6 bases, in that order; junction bases with no gene match: 6. CDR3 length: 12 residues. Per the germline V gene, CDR1 is SGDLS and CDR2 is YYNGEE.